Each of the 20 T cell receptor beta chains below was sequenced from the same sample in a study of cytomegalovirus exposure and HLA in healthy donors. The PCR ran on 60 Vbeta and 13 Jbeta primers. This table comes from immunoSEQ multiplex PCR, and its TCRdb copy is limited to in-frame clones, with some not included. The sample lists under 170,000 clones; around 60% were seen once. The specimen was PBMCs. The source of these receptors is a woman in her sixties or seventies in good health and CMV-seropositive.

The chain carries TRBV4-1 and TRBJ2-1; TRBD1 agrees at 9 bases. CDR1 and CDR2 from the germline V gene are MGHRA and YSYEKL. This CDR3 contains 20 residues. Trimming at V came to 0 bases and at J to 2 bases, leaving 14 bases not matched to a gene. CDR3 coding DNA: TGCGCCAGCAGCCAAGATTTGGACAGGGGTTACCAGAGGGCCTACAATGAGCAGTTCTTC. It is translated as CASSQDLDRGYQRAYNEQFF.

The table lists this clone with a count of one. The sample carries other DNA sequences with the same CDR3. This rearrangement joins TRBV30 to TRBJ1-5; weak D call: TRBD1 (5 bases). The CDR3 has 13 residues. Germline assignment: CDR1 GTSNPN and CDR2 SVGIG (reference sequence). V gave up 2 bases and J gave up 3 bases, with 8 bases separating them. The CDR3 spells CAWSRGPNQPQHF. The DNA for the CDR3 is TGTGCCTGGAGTAGGGGTCCCAATCAGCCCCAGCATTTT.

A few counts support this clone. The V and J genes are TRBV6-1 and TRBJ1-1, with D possibly being TRBD1 (6 bases). Germline V gene data show CDR1 as MNHNS and CDR2 as SASEGT. This CDR3 region has 14 residues. The V and J ends lost 1 base and 3 bases respectively, with 9 bases between them. For the CDR3, the DNA is TGTGCCAGCAGTGAAGTAGGGGGGGACACTGAAGCTTTCTTT. It codes for CASSEVGGDTEAFF.

The genes are TRBV6-6 and TRBJ2-7; D not certain. Germline V gene data show CDR1 as MNHNY and CDR2 as SVGAGI (reference sequence). V was cut by 5 bases and J by 3 bases, with 11 bases left in between. The CDR3 sequence is 13 residues long. The CDR3 loop reads CASSVSTHYEQYF. The CDR3 DNA reads as TGTGCCAGCAGTGTTTCGACACACTACGAGCAGTACTTC.

This chain links TRBV30 with TRBJ2-7; 7 positions match TRBD1. The junction had 7 bases not matched to a gene; V was cut back by 2 bases and J by 3 bases. Germline lookup yields CDR1 GTSNPN and CDR2 SVGIG (reference sequence). This CDR3 has 14 residues. The CDR3 DNA reads TGTGCCTGGAGTCTTTGGGACAGTAGCTACGAGCAGTACTTC. It translates to CAWSLWDSSYEQYF.

The V gene is TRBV11-2, the J gene TRBJ2-5, with D hard to call. Germline CDR1 and CDR2: SGHAT and FQNNGV. The CDR3 has 12 residues. V lost 3 bases, J lost 5 bases, and 7 bases lay in between. The CDR3 loop is CASSFLRETQYF. The CDR3 region has the DNA TGTGCCAGCAGCTTCCTGCGGGAGACCCAGTACTTC.

The V call is TRBV28, the J call TRBJ1-2; the D is unclear. There are 14 residues in the CDR3. Germline loops: CDR1 MDHEN, CDR2 SYDVKM. V lost 7 bases and J 4 bases, leaving 16 bases between the germline ends. The CDR3 region has the DNA TGTGCCAGCATCCCGGCCGGGTCCTTCTATGGCTACACCTTC. This encodes CASIPAGSFYGYTF.

The chain couples TRBV27 to TRBJ1-2, with no clear D. The V gene's germline CDR1 is MNHEY and CDR2 SMNVEV (reference sequence). V lost 6 bases and J 5 bases, leaving 13 bases between the germline ends. This CDR3 has 13 amino acids. The CDR3 is CASSAPGEYGYTF. The CDR3 DNA reads TGTGCCAGCAGCGCTCCTGGAGAATATGGCTACACCTTC.

The J gene is TRBJ1-2, the V gene TRBV5-4; 7 nucleotides match TRBD1. This CDR3 contains 14 residues. Germline CDR1 is SGHNT and CDR2 is YYREEE (reference sequence). V dropped 0 bases and J dropped 5; count of bases not matched to a gene: 4. CDR3 amino acids: CASSLGGGSYGYTF. Here the CDR3 DNA reads TGTGCCAGCAGCTTGGGAGGGGGCAGTTATGGCTACACCTTC.

The V and J genes are TRBV7-9 and TRBJ1-4; 7 bases align to TRBD1. V shed 5 bases, J shed 4 bases, and the junction held 4 bases outside the gene matches. Germline CDR1 is SEHNR and CDR2 is FQNEAQ (reference sequence). This CDR3 is built from 14 residues. For the CDR3, the DNA is TGTGCCAGCAGCCCGGGACAGATTAATGAAAAACTGTTTTTT. Translation: CASSPGQINEKLFF.

Concerning this clone itself: The sample holds other DNA sequences that translate to the same CDR3. V usage is TRBV7-2 and J usage is TRBJ2-7; D is unresolved. The CDR3 contains 13 residues. Deletions cut 3 bases from V and 2 bases from J, with 8 bases between. CDR1 and CDR2 from the germline V gene are SGHTA and FQGNSA. The CDR3 DNA sequence: TGTGCCAGCAGCTTCAACCGCGCCTACGAGCAGTACTTC. This translates into CASSFNRAYEQYF.

This clone has only one observation. The V gene is TRBV7-2, the J gene TRBJ2-1, with 9 bases that match TRBD2. V was pared by 4 bases and J by 4 bases, with 8 bases of the junction left unmatched. CDR1 is SGHTA and CDR2 is FQGNSA in the germline V gene. The CDR3 runs to 16 residues. The CDR3 coding sequence is TGTGCCAGCAGCTCCTGGAGTAGCGGGAGTTACAATGAGCAGTTCTTC. It yields the protein CASSSWSSGSYNEQFF.

V usage is TRBV10-2 and J usage is TRBJ1-6; D remains unclear. Germline CDR1 and CDR2: WSHSY and SAAADI. V was shortened by 11 bases and J by 0 bases, with 14 bases between the two germline ends. This CDR3 spans 15 amino acids. The CDR3, as DNA: TGCGCCGTGCTAGGCGGCGGCTCCTATAATTCACCCCTCCACTTT. Translation gives CAVLGGGSYNSPLHF.

This rearrangement joins TRBV6-5 to TRBJ1-3; D call uncertain. Germline V gene sequence: CDR1 MNHEY, CDR2 SVGAGI. CDR3 length: 16 amino acids. V lost 0 bases and J 0 bases, leaving 9 bases between the germline ends. The CDR3 loop reads CASSYSRGLSGNTIYF. CDR3 sequence (DNA): TGTGCCAGCAGTTACTCGAGAGGTCTCTCTGGAAACACCATATATTTT.

The chain recombines TRBV4-2 with TRBJ2-4; TRBD2 aligns across 8 bases. With V trimmed by 0 bases and J by 5 bases, 6 bases remained unmatched. There are 16 residues in the CDR3. The germline V gene encodes CDR1 LGHNA and CDR2 YNFKEQ. Here the CDR3 reads CASSQDFTGGENIQYF. DNA for the CDR3: TGTGCCAGCAGCCAAGATTTTACGGGGGGGGAAAACATTCAGTACTTC.

The V call is TRBV10-3, the J call TRBJ2-1, with 10 bases fitting TRBD2. This CDR3 spans 16 amino acids. From germline, CDR1 is ENHRY and CDR2 SYGVKD. V dropped 3 bases and J dropped 6; count of bases not matched to a gene: 8. The CDR3 sequence: CAISDPGLAGVNEQFF. CDR3 DNA sequence: TGTGCCATCAGTGACCCAGGGCTAGCGGGAGTCAATGAGCAGTTCTTC.

J is TRBJ2-1 and V is TRBV10-3; 7 bases fit TRBD1. Germline lookup yields CDR1 ENHRY and CDR2 SYGVKD. The CDR3 loop spans 14 amino acids. The V and J ends lost 7 bases and 4 bases, in that order; junction bases with no gene match: 7. CDR3 in amino acids: CAINRGSGYNEQFF. In DNA form, the CDR3 reads TGTGCCATCAACAGGGGTTCTGGGTACAATGAGCAGTTCTTC.

This clone was observed a few times. The V and J genes are TRBV29-1 and TRBJ2-3, with TRBD2 identical over 10 bases. Germline V gene sequence: CDR1 SQVTM, CDR2 ANQGSEA. The CDR3 runs to 15 residues. V lost 6 bases, J lost 6 bases, and 12 bases stayed unmatched. In nucleotides, the CDR3 is TGCAGCGTCGTTCTAGCGGGAGCTCCATGGGATACGCAGTATTTT. Protein sequence: CSVVLAGAPWDTQYF.

This clone was counted once. CDR3 sequence (DNA): TGTGCCAGCAGCTTCAGGGATAGGGCTGAAGCTTTCTTT. Protein product: CASSFRDRAEAFF. The genes are TRBV7-9 and TRBJ1-1, with D perhaps TRBD1 (5 bases). Germline values: CDR1 SEHNR, CDR2 FQNEAQ (reference sequence). This CDR3 is built from 13 residues. V lost 3 bases to trimming and J lost 6 bases, with 11 bases between them.

The chain recombines TRBV5-1 with TRBJ1-1, with TRBD1 matching 10 bases. The germline CDR1 and CDR2 sequences are SGHRS and YFSETQ. V lost 5 bases to trimming and J lost 5 bases; unmatched junction nucleotides: 6. The CDR3 loop spans 14 amino acids. The CDR3 region is CASSSGQGWTEAFF. The CDR3 region has the DNA TGCGCCAGCAGTTCGGGACAGGGGTGGACTGAAGCTTTCTTT.